This TCR beta chain was found in a study of shared clonotypes between healthy human individuals. Broader study findings: In having few donors, the study represented limited genetic and exposure-history diversity.

Notes on this clone: Its antigen remains unidentified.

Several immunoSEQ plates held equal portions of the genomic DNA taken from each subset. The unsorted PBMC sample used ten immunoSEQ deep assay plates. Assay used: immunoSEQ multiplex PCR; TCRdb lists only in-frame clones, some missing. Among about 500,000 clones, 77% were seen once, and the ten largest hold around 12%. V lost 2 bases and J lost 2, with 4 bases in between. The CDR3 spans 12 residues. The germline CDR1 and CDR2 sequences are ENHRY and SYGVKD. The clonotype was recovered from a woman in her 40s in good health. Some clones in this sample may be carry-over from other donors' samples. Sequencing input: PBMCs. This chain joins TRBV10-3 and TRBJ2-7; D is unclear. The CDR3 coding sequence is TGTGCCATCAGTGAGGGTGCCTACGAGCAGTACTTC. Translation gives CAISEGAYEQYF.